This is a list of T cell receptor beta chains from one sample in a study of spatial heterogeneity in lung cancer. TCRdb ran MiXCR on the 5' RACE reads and lists one entry per CDR3 protein. Seen here are some 54,000 distinct CDR3 sequences, more than 6.5% observed once, and the top ten hold 35%. The sequencing used PBMCs, collected at follow-up. These receptor sequences come from a female donor with early-stage non-small cell lung cancer. Both conserved end residues are part of each CDR3. D genes are given only for firm matches. Part of the rows lack a size; the others show once, few, many or a class for expanded clones.

j_call d_call v_call clone_size cdr3_aa cdr3_nt
TRBJ2-7 - TRBV7-9 many CASSINLGEQYF TGTGCCAGCAGCATAAATTTAGGCGAGCAGTACTTC
TRBJ2-5 - TRBV5-1 - CASSPEDPFQETQYF TGCGCCAGCAGCCCGGAGGATCCTTTCCAAGAGACCCAGTACTTC
TRBJ2-1 - TRBV7-9 many CASSSGAYTYNEQFF TGTGCCAGCAGCTCAGGGGCTTATACGTACAATGAGCAGTTCTTC
TRBJ2-5 - TRBV20-1 many CSVLPKGPKETQYF TGCAGTGTCCTACCAAAGGGCCCAAAAGAGACCCAGTACTTC
TRBJ1-1 - TRBV29-1 - CSVEMIGMNTEAFF TGCAGCGTTGAGATGATAGGGATGAACACTGAAGCTTTCTTT
TRBJ2-5 - TRBV7-2 many CASSRRGYQETQYF TGTGCCAGCAGCCGCCGGGGCTACCAAGAGACCCAGTACTTC
TRBJ2-3 TRBD2 TRBV20-1 many CSAAPGTTSDTQYF TGCAGTGCTGCCCCCGGGACTACTTCAGATACGCAGTATTTT
TRBJ2-1 - TRBV5-1 many CASSLELDYNEQFF TGCGCCAGCAGCTTGGAACTAGACTACAATGAGCAGTTCTTC
TRBJ2-2 TRBD1 TRBV6-6 many CASSRGQGDNTGELFF TGTGCCAGCAGCCGAGGACAGGGGGATAACACCGGGGAGCTGTTTTTT
TRBJ1-5 TRBD1 TRBV7-2 many CASKGTGNQPQHF TGTGCCAGTAAGGGGACAGGGAATCAGCCCCAGCATTTT
TRBJ2-4 - TRBV19 few CASSTTVAKNIQYF TGTGCCAGTAGTACGACGGTAGCCAAAAACATTCAGTACTTC
TRBJ1-1 - TRBV6-2/TRBV6-3 - CASSPLTGMNTEAFF TGTGCCAGCAGTCCCCTGACAGGAATGAACACTGAAGCTTTCTTT
TRBJ2-7 TRBD2 TRBV7-9 few CASSLSSSGGYEQYF TGTGCCAGCAGCTTATCTTCTAGCGGGGGCTACGAGCAGTACTTC
TRBJ1-1 - TRBV15 - CATSRPQNTEAFF TGTGCCACCAGCAGGCCACAGAACACTGAAGCTTTCTTT
TRBJ1-1 - TRBV6-2/TRBV6-3 - CASSPTGHIGAFF TGTGCCAGCAGCCCGACAGGCCATATAGGAGCTTTCTTT
TRBJ2-2 - TRBV27 - CASSFRNRATNTGELFF TGTGCCAGCAGTTTCCGCAACAGGGCGACGAACACCGGGGAGCTGTTTTTT
TRBJ2-7 - TRBV10-3 many CAIRGADEQYF TGTGCCATCCGGGGGGCCGACGAGCAGTACTTC
TRBJ2-7 - TRBV7-9 many CASSQSVGHEQYF TGTGCCAGCAGCCAAAGCGTGGGCCACGAGCAGTACTTC
TRBJ1-4 - TRBV5-1 many CASSASGEKLFF TGCGCCAGCAGCGCGTCAGGGGAAAAACTGTTTTTT
TRBJ2-1 TRBD2 TRBV7-8 many CASSTRQGGLADDEQFF TGTGCCAGCAGCACCCGACAGGGGGGACTAGCGGACGATGAGCAGTTCTTC
TRBJ1-6 - TRBV9 many CASSVGQGNSPLHF TGTGCCAGCAGCGTAGGCCAGGGAAATTCACCCCTCCACTTT
TRBJ1-2 - TRBV13 few CASSTQGVLYGYTF TGTGCCAGCAGCACTCAAGGCGTCCTCTATGGCTACACCTTC
TRBJ2-7 TRBD1 TRBV11-2 many CASSPIRRDRDYEQYF TGTGCCAGCAGCCCCATCCGCCGGGACAGGGACTACGAGCAGTACTTC
TRBJ1-1 TRBD1 TRBV30 many CAWRGTGQEAFF TGTGCCTGGCGGGGGACGGGACAGGAAGCTTTCTTT
TRBJ1-1 - TRBV5-1 few CASSNGRGSSTEAFF TGCGCCAGCAGCAATGGGAGGGGCTCGAGCACTGAAGCTTTCTTT
TRBJ2-7 TRBD1 TRBV6-5 few CASSRQGAHEQYF TGTGCCAGCAGTCGCCAGGGGGCCCACGAGCAGTACTTC
TRBJ2-3 - TRBV10-1 many CARSTGREVRDTQYF TGCGCCAGGAGTACCGGCAGGGAAGTGAGAGATACGCAGTATTTT
TRBJ2-7 TRBD1 TRBV24-1 few CATSDPTGSVFHEQYF TGTGCCACCAGTGATCCGACAGGGTCGGTCTTCCACGAGCAGTACTTC
TRBJ1-6 - TRBV20-1 few CSARGTRGHSPLHF TGCAGTGCTAGAGGGACAAGGGGACATTCACCCCTCCACTTT
TRBJ2-1 - TRBV5-6 - CASSLIVYSYNEQFF TGTGCCAGCAGCTTGATCGTTTACTCCTACAATGAGCAGTTCTTC
TRBJ1-1 - TRBV5-1 - CASSPSGLRDTEAFF TGCGCCAGCAGCCCGAGTGGTCTTCGGGACACTGAAGCTTTCTTT
TRBJ2-6 - TRBV3-1 many CASTSSGANVLTF TGTGCCAGCACCAGCTCTGGGGCCAACGTCCTGACTTTC
TRBJ1-2 TRBD1 TRBV7-9 - CVSSRGTGSPVGGYTF TGTGTCAGCAGCCGAGGGACAGGGAGCCCCGTGGGGGGCTACACCTTC
TRBJ2-3 - TRBV10-2 many CASSGLESSSTDTQYF TGCGCCAGCAGTGGCCTGGAAAGCTCCAGCACAGATACGCAGTATTTT
TRBJ2-1 TRBD1 TRBV11-2 many CASSPGTGVSGEQFF TGTGCCAGCAGCCCCGGGACAGGGGTTTCGGGTGAGCAGTTCTTC
TRBJ2-2 TRBD2 TRBV3-1 few CASSQDKLAGNTGELFF TGTGCCAGCAGCCAAGATAAACTAGCGGGTAACACCGGGGAGCTGTTTTTT
TRBJ2-3 - TRBV7-2 few CASSQTYILTDTQYF TGTGCCAGCAGCCAGACCTATATCCTCACAGATACGCAGTATTTT
TRBJ1-6 - TRBV20-1 many CSARDPGIFPLHF TGCAGTGCTAGAGATCCAGGCATCTTCCCCCTCCACTTT
TRBJ2-3 TRBD2 TRBV7-3 - CASSHNLAGGADTQYF TGTGCCAGCAGCCACAACTTGGCGGGGGGCGCAGATACGCAGTATTTT
TRBJ2-1 - TRBV11-2 many CASSLARSSYNEQFF TGTGCCAGCAGCTTAGCCCGGAGCTCCTACAATGAGCAGTTCTTC
TRBJ2-2 - TRBV5-1 many CATTIGKPNTGELFF TGCGCCACCACGATAGGGAAACCGAACACCGGGGAGCTGTTTTTT
TRBJ2-5 TRBD1 TRBV7-2 few CASSSPDRGRETQYF TGTGCCAGCAGCTCCCCGGACAGGGGTCGAGAGACCCAGTACTTC
TRBJ1-1 - TRBV29-1 few CSVPRNTEAFF TGCAGCGTTCCCAGGAACACTGAAGCTTTCTTT
TRBJ2-3 TRBD1 TRBV6-5 many CASRKDRRHTDTQYF TGTGCCAGCAGAAAGGACAGGCGACACACAGATACGCAGTATTTT
TRBJ1-1 - TRBV15 few CATSPHFDTEAFF TGTGCCACCAGCCCCCATTTTGACACTGAAGCTTTCTTT
TRBJ1-6 - TRBV5-1 - CASSLDPDGYNSPLHF TGCGCCAGCAGCTTGGACCCGGATGGATATAATTCACCCCTCCACTTT
TRBJ2-7 TRBD1 TRBV2 few CASTQGASSYEQYF TGTGCCAGCACCCAGGGGGCCTCTTCCTACGAGCAGTACTTC
TRBJ1-5 TRBD1 TRBV29-1 many CSVGDRDQPQHF TGCAGCGTGGGGGACAGAGATCAGCCCCAGCATTTT
TRBJ2-7 - TRBV6-5 many CASSGTPYEQYF TGTGCCAGCAGCGGGACTCCCTACGAGCAGTACTTC
TRBJ2-1 - TRBV2 many CAGSRENSYNEQFF TGTGCCGGTAGCCGGGAGAATTCCTACAATGAGCAGTTCTTC
TRBJ1-2 - TRBV9 few CASSWVDNYGYTF TGTGCCAGCAGTTGGGTAGATAACTATGGCTACACCTTC
TRBJ2-1 TRBD2 TRBV4-1 - CASSPSSGGAQNEQFF TGCGCCAGCAGCCCTTCTAGCGGGGGGGCCCAGAATGAGCAGTTCTTC
TRBJ2-1 - TRBV7-3 many CASSFLGTAEQFF TGTGCCAGCAGCTTTCTGGGGACCGCTGAGCAGTTCTTC
TRBJ2-2 - TRBV5-1 - CASSLAINRGELFF TGCGCCAGCAGCTTGGCCATCAACCGCGGGGAGCTGTTTTTT